Listed below are T cell receptor beta chains from one sample, sequenced in a study of blood T cells in healthy people across ages. MiXCR, run by TCRdb on the 5' RACE reads, gives a single entry per CDR3 protein. The data hold hundreds of thousands of distinct CDR3 sequences, with roughly three fifths observed a single time. Sequenced: blood. Receptors originate from a man aged 55 to 69 in good health. Both conserved end residues are part of each CDR3. The order of the fields is CDR3 length, clone size, V gene, J gene, D gene, CDR3 protein, CDR3 DNA. A D gene is named only where the DNA matches it firmly. Clone size is shown for a subset of rows, as once, few, many or a class of expanded clone.

CDR3 length: 16
clone size: .
V gene: TRBV25-1
J gene: TRBJ2-7
D gene: TRBD1
CDR3 protein: CASSEWGQSLSNEQYF
CDR3 DNA: TGTGCCAGCAGTGAATGGGGACAGTCCCTTTCTAACGAGCAGTACTTC

CDR3 length: 16
clone size: .
V gene: TRBV3-1
J gene: TRBJ2-5
D gene: TRBD1
CDR3 protein: CASSQQDREYQETQYF
CDR3 DNA: TGTGCCAGCAGCCAACAGGACAGGGAGTACCAAGAGACCCAGTACTTC

CDR3 length: 12
clone size: .
V gene: TRBV4-1
J gene: TRBJ2-2
D gene: .
CDR3 protein: CASSQLAGELFF
CDR3 DNA: TGCGCCAGCAGCCAACTAGCCGGGGAGCTGTTTTTT

CDR3 length: 15
clone size: .
V gene: TRBV6-5
J gene: TRBJ1-2
D gene: TRBD1
CDR3 protein: CASRKQGASSYGYTF
CDR3 DNA: TGTGCCAGCAGGAAACAGGGGGCAAGTAGCTATGGCTACACCTTC

CDR3 length: 14
clone size: .
V gene: TRBV10-3
J gene: TRBJ2-5
D gene: TRBD2
CDR3 protein: CAITSGENQETQYF
CDR3 DNA: TGCGCCATCACCAGCGGGGAGAACCAAGAGACCCAGTACTTC

CDR3 length: 17
clone size: .
V gene: TRBV12-3/TRBV12-4
J gene: TRBJ2-6
D gene: .
CDR3 protein: CASRGRDGSAGANVLTF
CDR3 DNA: TGTGCCAGCAGGGGCCGTGACGGGAGCGCTGGGGCCAACGTCCTGACTTTC

CDR3 length: 14
clone size: .
V gene: TRBV20-1
J gene: TRBJ2-6
D gene: .
CDR3 protein: CSARAISGANVLTF
CDR3 DNA: TGCAGTGCTCGGGCGATCTCTGGGGCCAACGTCCTGACTTTC

CDR3 length: 14
clone size: .
V gene: TRBV7-2
J gene: TRBJ2-1
D gene: TRBD1
CDR3 protein: CASSFSGQGHEQFF
CDR3 DNA: TGTGCCAGCAGCTTTTCGGGACAGGGACATGAGCAGTTCTTC

CDR3 length: 13
clone size: few
V gene: TRBV2
J gene: TRBJ1-2
D gene: .
CDR3 protein: CASSEENSYGYTF
CDR3 DNA: TGTGCCAGCAGTGAAGAGAACTCTTATGGCTACACCTTC

CDR3 length: 16
clone size: .
V gene: TRBV5-1
J gene: TRBJ2-2
D gene: .
CDR3 protein: CAISLATAGAVGELFF
CDR3 DNA: TGCGCCATCAGCTTGGCCACGGCGGGGGCGGTCGGGGAGCTGTTTTTT

CDR3 length: 17
clone size: .
V gene: TRBV13
J gene: TRBJ2-2
D gene: TRBD1
CDR3 protein: CASSLAQGAVNTGDLFF
CDR3 DNA: TGTGCCAGCAGCTTAGCTCAGGGGGCCGTAAACACCGGGGACCTGTTTTTT

CDR3 length: 14
clone size: once
V gene: TRBV2
J gene: TRBJ1-6
D gene: .
CDR3 protein: CANKMAFENSPLHF
CDR3 DNA: TGTGCCAACAAAATGGCCTTTGAGAATTCACCCCTCCACTTT